One sample yielded the 26 T cell receptor beta chains listed below, sequenced in a study of cytomegalovirus exposure and HLA in healthy donors. The PCR made use of 60 Vbeta and 13 Jbeta primers. Profiling relied on immunoSEQ multiplex PCR, and the TCRdb table lists in-frame clones only, not all of them. This sample has more than 150,000 clones, with roughly 84% found just once. Sequencing was done on a sample of PBMCs. These receptors originate from a boy aged 2 to 9 in good health and CMV-seronegative.

The rearrangement links TRBV5-8 to TRBJ1-2, with D unresolved. This CDR3 spans 14 amino acids. V lost 6 bases and J 5 bases, leaving 17 bases between the germline ends. The germline V gene has CDR1 SGHTS and CDR2 YDEGEE. CDR3 residues: CASTPGDTIYGYTF. The CDR3 DNA follows: TGTGCCAGCACCCCTGGTGACACCATTTATGGCTACACCTTC.

This rearrangement joins TRBV14 to TRBJ2-3; the D is unclear. CDR1 is SGHDN and CDR2 is FVKESK in the germline V gene. The CDR3 covers 14 residues. V was clipped by 0 bases and J by 2 bases, with 6 bases between them. The CDR3 DNA follows: TGTGCCAGCAGCCAAGAGAGAGCCACAGATACGCAGTATTTT. Translation: CASSQERATDTQYF.

The J gene is TRBJ2-3, the V gene TRBV4-1; unclear D gene. The CDR3 runs 16 residues. CDR1 and CDR2 from the germline V gene are MGHRA and YSYEKL. V was trimmed by 2 bases and J by 1 base, leaving 13 bases between them. This CDR3 is CASSQSSARGTDTQYF. CDR3 DNA sequence: TGCGCCAGCAGCCAATCTAGTGCCAGAGGCACAGATACGCAGTATTTT.

The V gene is TRBV5-1, the J gene TRBJ2-2, with 10 bases identical to TRBD1. With V trimmed by 7 bases and J by 6 bases, 15 bases remained unmatched. CDR1 is SGHRS and CDR2 is YFSETQ in the germline V gene. The CDR3 extends over 17 amino acids. The CDR3 nucleotides are TGCGCCAGCGGATTAGACAGGGGGCGAGATTTCCCCGGGGAGCTGTTTTTT. Its translation: CASGLDRGRDFPGELFF.

J is TRBJ2-1 and V is TRBV7-6, with 8 bases aligning to TRBD2. V dropped 0 bases and J dropped 0; count of bases not matched to a gene: 7. The CDR3 is 18 amino acids. Germline V gives CDR1 SGHVS, CDR2 FNYEAQ. DNA of the CDR3: TGTGCCAGCAGCTTAGCGGAGACTAGCGTACTCTCCTACAATGAGCAGTTCTTC. Amino acids: CASSLAETSVLSYNEQFF. Full variable domain (missing parts from reference TRBV7-6 and TRBJ2-1): GAGVSQSPRYKVTKRGQDVALRCDPISGHVSLYWYRQALGQGPEFLTYFNYEAQQDKSGLPNDRFSAERPEGSISTLTIQRTEQRDSAMYRCASSLAETSVLSYNEQFFGPGTRLTVL.

V usage is TRBV6-1 and J usage is TRBJ2-1; TRBD2 agrees at 8 bases. CDR1 MNHNS and CDR2 SASEGT come from the germline V gene. V trimming: 6 bases; J trimming: 0 bases; junction bases outside the gene matches: 7. This CDR3 is 16 amino acids long. CDR3 coding DNA: TGTGCCAGCAGCGAAAGCAGCGGGAGCTCCTACAATGAGCAGTTCTTC. It is translated as CASSESSGSSYNEQFF.

The V gene is TRBV4-1, the J gene TRBJ1-1, with a tentative D call TRBD1 (5 bases). Germline values: CDR1 MGHRA, CDR2 YSYEKL. The CDR3 consists of 16 residues. Trimming left V 4 bases short and J 0 bases short, with 15 bases between. DNA for the CDR3: TGCGCCAGCAGCCCCGAACCGACAGTCATGAACACTGAAGCTTTCTTT. It is translated as CASSPEPTVMNTEAFF.

On this clone itself: The junction departs from germline at one end; a sequencing error may be responsible. The chain couples TRBV5-6 to TRBJ2-1; 8 bases line up with TRBD2. The CDR3 extends over 16 amino acids. CDR1 SGHDT and CDR2 YYEEEE come from the germline V gene. CDR3 amino acids: CASRLVVTSGGNEQFF. The CDR3 coding sequence is TGTGCCAGCAGGTTGGTGGTAACTAGCGGTGGCAATGAGCAGTTCTTC.

The chain employs TRBV27 and TRBJ2-7; D is perhaps TRBD1 (5 bases). The CDR3 contains 15 residues. Germline CDR1 MNHEY, CDR2 SMNVEV (reference sequence). The germline V and J ends were trimmed by 4 bases and 0 bases, with 13 bases remaining between them. The chain's CDR3 is CASSSTALDSYEQYF. The CDR3 DNA follows: TGTGCCAGCAGTTCGACAGCATTGGACTCCTACGAGCAGTACTTC.

This clone was seen just once. V is TRBV2 and J is TRBJ1-1; TRBD1 is a possible D gene (5 bases). V was trimmed by 10 bases and J by 0 bases, leaving 12 bases between them. Germline V CDR1 and CDR2: SNHLY, FYNNEI. The CDR3 is made up of 13 amino acids. The CDR3 spells CATTGDLNTEAFF. The DNA for the CDR3 is TGTGCCACCACAGGAGATCTGAACACTGAAGCTTTCTTT.

V is TRBV13 and J is TRBJ2-7; 11 bases fit TRBD2. Germline-derived CDR1 and CDR2 are PRHDT and FYEKMQ (reference sequence). V shed 1 base and J 3 bases; nucleotides not matched to a gene: 11. The CDR3 runs to 18 residues. The CDR3 coding sequence is TGTGCCAGCAGCTTAGTGTCTAGCGGGAGGTTTAAGTACTACGAGCAGTACTTC. It translates to CASSLVSSGRFKYYEQYF. The full variable domain, completed using reference TRBV13 and TRBJ2-7, is AAGVIQSPRHLIKEKRETATLKCYPIPRHDTVYWYQQGPGQDPQFLISFYEKMQSDKGSIPDRFSAQQFSDYHSELNMSSLELGDSALYFCASSLVSSGRFKYYEQYFGPGTRLTVT.

The gene calls are TRBV11-2 and TRBJ1-3, with 10 bases aligning to TRBD1. Trimming removed 5 bases from V and 0 bases from J; junction bases left unmatched: 10. The germline V gene encodes CDR1 SGHAT and CDR2 FQNNGV. There are 18 residues in the CDR3. CDR3 in amino acids: CASSGRTGGPSSGNTIYF. DNA of the CDR3: TGTGCCAGCAGCGGCCGGACAGGGGGTCCGAGCTCTGGAAACACCATATATTTT.

The chain combines TRBV11-2 with TRBJ2-4; TRBD2 agrees at 12 bases. The J segment lost 5 bases and the V segment lost 3 bases, leaving 8 bases of the junction unmatched. This CDR3 has 17 residues. Germline V lookup: CDR1 SGHAT, CDR2 FQNNGV. DNA of the CDR3: TGTGCCAGCAGCTTGAGGACTAGCGGGATCGTCGAAAACATTCAGTACTTC. As protein: CASSLRTSGIVENIQYF.

The chain employs TRBV5-1 and TRBJ2-7; 7 bases are a match to TRBD1. CDR3 size: 15 residues. CDR1 and CDR2 from the germline V gene are SGHRS and YFSETQ. V dropped 0 bases and J dropped 3; count of bases not matched to a gene: 6. CDR3 loop: CASSLEGTDYYEQYF. In DNA form, the CDR3 reads TGCGCCAGCAGCTTGGAGGGGACAGACTACTACGAGCAGTACTTC.

This chain connects TRBV5-1 to TRBJ2-5; the D gene is possibly TRBD1 (5 bases). Matching the DNA end better, TRBJ2-7 makes the J call doubtful. Germline CDR1 reads SGHRS; CDR2 reads YFSETQ. The length of the CDR3 is 15 residues. The DNA for the CDR3 is TGCGCCAGCAGCTTGTCAGGGCGCGACTCCTACGAGCAGTACTTC. It specifies CASSLSGRDSYEQYF.

The chain couples TRBV4-1 to TRBJ2-5, with 9 bases aligning to TRBD2. The J segment lost 3 bases and the V segment lost 1 base, leaving 3 bases of the junction unmatched. Germline-derived CDR1 and CDR2 are MGHRA and YSYEKL. The CDR3 is made up of 15 amino acids. CDR3: CASSQGTSVKETQYF. CDR3 nucleotide sequence: TGCGCCAGCAGCCAAGGGACTAGCGTTAAAGAGACCCAGTACTTC.

The V gene is TRBV20-1, the J gene TRBJ2-1, with TRBD1 as a possible D gene (6 bases). Germline-derived CDR1 and CDR2 are DFQATT and SNEGSKA (reference sequence). This CDR3 comprises 11 residues. The V end was cut by 2 bases, the J end by 8 bases, with 7 bases between. CDR3 sequence (DNA): TGCAGTGCTAGATCAGGGGATGAGCAGTTCTTC. This codes for CSARSGDEQFF.

This rearrangement joins TRBV5-5 to TRBJ2-7; possibly TRBD1 for D (6 bases). CDR1 and CDR2 from the germline V gene are SGHKS and YYEKEE (reference sequence). V shed 2 bases and J shed 0 bases, with 15 bases lying between them. The CDR3 sequence is 16 residues long. The CDR3 region is CASSLPTGTNSYEQYF. The CDR3 DNA is TGTGCCAGCAGCTTACCGACAGGAACAAACTCCTACGAGCAGTACTTC.

About this clone itself: This CDR3 is also generated by other DNA sequences in the sample. CDR3 amino acids: CASSSGRSGEQYF. As DNA, the CDR3 is TGTGCCAGCAGTTCCGGTCGATCGGGCGAGCAGTACTTC. V and J are TRBV7-2 and TRBJ2-7; D gene uncertain. Germline V CDR1 and CDR2: SGHTA, FQGNSA. There are 13 residues in the CDR3. V dropped 6 bases and J dropped 6 bases, with 15 bases sitting between them.

The chain uses TRBV11-2 and TRBJ1-2; possibly TRBD1 for D (5 bases). Germline V gives CDR1 SGHAT, CDR2 FQNNGV. The CDR3 contains 13 residues. Trimming left V 5 bases short and J 7 bases short, with 14 bases between. The CDR3 region has the DNA TGTGCCAGCAGCCCATGGGGGGGAATTGGCTACACCTTC. Its translation is CASSPWGGIGYTF.

This chain connects TRBV6-1 to TRBJ1-2; 8 bases are a match to TRBD1. Germline V CDR1 and CDR2: MNHNS, SASEGT. J gave up 5 bases and V 3 bases, and 5 bases lay outside the gene matches. The CDR3 has 14 residues. CDR3 bases: TGTGCCAGCAGTGAGGTGACAGGGGATTATGGCTACACCTTC. This sequence encodes CASSEVTGDYGYTF.

The genes are TRBV5-1 and TRBJ2-7; D perhaps matches TRBD2 (6 bases). V lost 1 base and J 5 bases, leaving 10 bases between the germline ends. Looked up from germline, CDR1 is SGHRS and CDR2 is YFSETQ. This CDR3 spans 13 amino acids. The CDR3 DNA follows: TGCGCCAGCAGCTTGCTGACGGGGGACGAGCAGTACTTC. Translation gives CASSLLTGDEQYF.

The rearrangement uses TRBV15 and TRBJ2-3; D possibly corresponds to TRBD1 (6 bases). CDR1 is LNHNV and CDR2 is YYDKDF in the germline V gene (reference sequence). This CDR3 has 15 residues. V lost 4 bases, J lost 1 base, and 12 bases lay in between. Here the CDR3 reads CATSTMDSRTDTQYF. The CDR3, as DNA: TGTGCCACCAGCACGATGGACAGTCGCACAGATACGCAGTATTTT.

The V call is TRBV5-6, the J call TRBJ2-1, with D perhaps matching TRBD2 (7 bases). V lost 5 bases and J 9 bases, leaving 18 bases between the germline ends. CDR1 is SGHDT, CDR2 YYEEEE, per germline. CDR3 size: 14 residues. CDR3: CASRGRGRSVEQFF. The CDR3 DNA is TGTGCCAGCAGGGGGAGGGGGAGGAGCGTTGAGCAGTTCTTC.

The chain employs TRBV7-7 and TRBJ1-1; no firm D call. The CDR3 has 14 amino acids. CDR1 is SSHAT, CDR2 FNYEAQ, per germline (reference sequence). Between the trimmed V and J ends, which lost 5 bases and 1 base, there was a span of 11 bases. The CDR3 DNA sequence: TGTGCCAGCAGCCTCAACCGACAGAACACTGAAGCTTTCTTT. Translating it yields CASSLNRQNTEAFF. The full variable domain, completed using reference TRBV7-7 and TRBJ1-1, is GAGVSQSPRYKVTKRGQDVTLRCDPISSHATLYWYQQALGQGPEFLTYFNYEAQPDKSGLPSDRFSAERPEGSISTLTIQRTEQRDSAMYRCASSLNRQNTEAFFGQGTRLTVV.

This chain joins TRBV5-1 and TRBJ1-2, with D possibly being TRBD1 (5 bases). CDR1 and CDR2 (germline): SGHRS, YFSETQ. Deletions cut 0 bases from V and 6 bases from J, with 12 bases between. The CDR3 sequence is 14 residues long. The CDR3 DNA reads as TGCGCCAGCAGCTTGGAAAGGGGCATCGATGGCTACACCTTC. Protein product: CASSLERGIDGYTF. Supplemented by reference TRBV5-1 and TRBJ1-2, the full variable domain reads KAGVTQTPRYLIKTRGQQVTLSCSPISGHRSVSWYQQTPGQGLQFLFEYFSETQRNKGNFPGRFSGRQFSNSRSEMNVSTLELGDSALYLCASSLERGIDGYTFGSGTRLTVV.